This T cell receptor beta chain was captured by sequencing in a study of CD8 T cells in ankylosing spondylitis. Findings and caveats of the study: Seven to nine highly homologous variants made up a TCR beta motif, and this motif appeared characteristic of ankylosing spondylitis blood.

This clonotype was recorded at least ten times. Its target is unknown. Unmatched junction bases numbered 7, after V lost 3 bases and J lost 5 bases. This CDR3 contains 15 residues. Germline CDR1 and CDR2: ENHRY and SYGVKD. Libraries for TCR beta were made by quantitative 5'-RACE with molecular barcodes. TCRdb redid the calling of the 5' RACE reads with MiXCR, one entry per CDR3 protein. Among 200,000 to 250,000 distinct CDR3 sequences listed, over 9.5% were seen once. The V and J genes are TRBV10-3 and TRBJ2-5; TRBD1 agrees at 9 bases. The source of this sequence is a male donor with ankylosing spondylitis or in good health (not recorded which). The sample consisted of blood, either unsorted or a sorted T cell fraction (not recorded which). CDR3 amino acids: CAISEADRGDETQYF. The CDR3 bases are TGTGCCATCAGTGAAGCGGACAGGGGTGATGAGACCCAGTACTTC.